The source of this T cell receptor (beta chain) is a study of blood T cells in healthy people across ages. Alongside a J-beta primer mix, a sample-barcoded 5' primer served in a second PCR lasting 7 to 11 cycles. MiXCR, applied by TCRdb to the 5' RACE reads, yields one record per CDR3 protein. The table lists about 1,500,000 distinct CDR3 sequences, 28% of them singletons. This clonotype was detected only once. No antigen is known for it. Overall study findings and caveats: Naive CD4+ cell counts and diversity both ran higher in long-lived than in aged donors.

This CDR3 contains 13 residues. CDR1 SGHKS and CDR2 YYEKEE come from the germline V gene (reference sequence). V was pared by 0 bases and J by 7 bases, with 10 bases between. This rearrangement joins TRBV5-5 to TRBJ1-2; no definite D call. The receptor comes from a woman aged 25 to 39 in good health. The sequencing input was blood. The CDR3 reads CASSLEGSAGYTF. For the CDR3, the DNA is TGTGCCAGCAGCTTGGAGGGCAGCGCTGGCTACACCTTC. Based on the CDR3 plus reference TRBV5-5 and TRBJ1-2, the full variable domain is DAGVTQSPTHLIKTRGQQVTLRCSPISGHKSVSWYQQVLGQGPQFIFQYYEKEERGRGNFPDRFSARQFPNYSSELNVNALLLGDSALYLCASSLEGSAGYTFGSGTRLTVV.